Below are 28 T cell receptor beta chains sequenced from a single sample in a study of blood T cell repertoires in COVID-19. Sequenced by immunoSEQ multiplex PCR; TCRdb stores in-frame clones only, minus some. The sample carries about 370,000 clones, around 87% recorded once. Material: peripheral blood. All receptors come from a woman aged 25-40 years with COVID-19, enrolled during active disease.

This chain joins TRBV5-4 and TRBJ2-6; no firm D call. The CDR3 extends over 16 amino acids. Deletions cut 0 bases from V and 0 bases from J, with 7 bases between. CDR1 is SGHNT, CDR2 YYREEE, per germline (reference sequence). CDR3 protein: CASSLARFSGANVLTF. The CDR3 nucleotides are TGTGCCAGCAGCTTGGCTCGGTTCTCTGGGGCCAACGTCCTGACTTTC.

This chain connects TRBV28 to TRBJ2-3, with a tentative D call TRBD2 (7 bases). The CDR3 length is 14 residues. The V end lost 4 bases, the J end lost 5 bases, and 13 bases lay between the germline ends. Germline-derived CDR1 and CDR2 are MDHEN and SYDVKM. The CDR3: CASSSGGLGDTQYF. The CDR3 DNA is TGTGCCAGCAGTTCCGGGGGGCTGGGAGATACGCAGTATTTT.

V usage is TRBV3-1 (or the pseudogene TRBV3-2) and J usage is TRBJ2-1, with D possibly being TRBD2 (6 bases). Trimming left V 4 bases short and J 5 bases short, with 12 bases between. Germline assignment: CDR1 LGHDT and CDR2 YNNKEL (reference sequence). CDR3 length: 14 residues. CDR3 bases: TGTGCCAGCAGCCGAGAAGAGCGGGACAATGAGCAGTTCTTC. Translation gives CASSREERDNEQFF.

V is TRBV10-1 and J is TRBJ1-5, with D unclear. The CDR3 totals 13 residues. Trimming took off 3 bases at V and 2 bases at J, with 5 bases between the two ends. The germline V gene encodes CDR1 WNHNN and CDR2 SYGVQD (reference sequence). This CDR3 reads CASSDQGNQPQHF. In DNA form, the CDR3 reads TGCGCCAGCAGTGACCAGGGCAATCAGCCCCAGCATTTT.

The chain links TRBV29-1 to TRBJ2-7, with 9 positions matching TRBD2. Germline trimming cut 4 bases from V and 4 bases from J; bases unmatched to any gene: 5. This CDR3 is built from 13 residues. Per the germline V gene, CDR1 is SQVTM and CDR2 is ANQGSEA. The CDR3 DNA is TGCAGCGTTGCTACTAGCGGGTCTTACGAGCAGTACTTC. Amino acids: CSVATSGSYEQYF.

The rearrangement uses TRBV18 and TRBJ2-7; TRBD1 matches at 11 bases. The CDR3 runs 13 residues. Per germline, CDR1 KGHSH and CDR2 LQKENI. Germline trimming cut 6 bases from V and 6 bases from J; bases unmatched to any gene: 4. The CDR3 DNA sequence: TGTGCCAGCTCCCGGGACAGGGGGTTCGAGCAGTACTTC. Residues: CASSRDRGFEQYF.

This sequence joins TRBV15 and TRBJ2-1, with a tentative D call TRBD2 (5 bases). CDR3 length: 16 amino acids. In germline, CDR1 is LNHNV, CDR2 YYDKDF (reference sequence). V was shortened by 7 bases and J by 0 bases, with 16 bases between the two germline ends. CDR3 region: CATTVRKRSSYNEQFF. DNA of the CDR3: TGTGCCACCACCGTACGTAAGCGGAGCTCCTACAATGAGCAGTTCTTC.

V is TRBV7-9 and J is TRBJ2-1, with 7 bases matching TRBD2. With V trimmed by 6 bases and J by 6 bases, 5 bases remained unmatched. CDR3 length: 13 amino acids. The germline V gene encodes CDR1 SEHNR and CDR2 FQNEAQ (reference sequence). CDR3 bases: TGTGCCAGCAGTCTAGCGGTGCGCAATGAGCAGTTCTTC. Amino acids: CASSLAVRNEQFF.

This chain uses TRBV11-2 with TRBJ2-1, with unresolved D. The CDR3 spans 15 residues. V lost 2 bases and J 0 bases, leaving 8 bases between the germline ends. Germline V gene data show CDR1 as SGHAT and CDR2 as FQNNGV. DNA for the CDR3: TGTGCCAGCAGCTTAATGCTGAGCTCCTACAATGAGCAGTTCTTC. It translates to CASSLMLSSYNEQFF.

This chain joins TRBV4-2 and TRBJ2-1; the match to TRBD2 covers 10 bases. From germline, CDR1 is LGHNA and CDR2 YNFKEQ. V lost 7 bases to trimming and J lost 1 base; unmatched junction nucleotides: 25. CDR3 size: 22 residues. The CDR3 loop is CASTRAMGASGRALRSYNEQFF. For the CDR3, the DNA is TGTGCCAGCACCCGGGCCATGGGCGCAAGCGGGAGGGCCCTCAGGTCCTACAATGAGCAGTTCTTC.

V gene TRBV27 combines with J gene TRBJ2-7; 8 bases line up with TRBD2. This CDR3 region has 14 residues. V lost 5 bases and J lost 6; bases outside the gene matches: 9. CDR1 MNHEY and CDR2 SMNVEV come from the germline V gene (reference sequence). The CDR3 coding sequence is TGTGCCAGCAGTCCCACTAGCGGTAATTCCGAGCAGTACTTC. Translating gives CASSPTSGNSEQYF.

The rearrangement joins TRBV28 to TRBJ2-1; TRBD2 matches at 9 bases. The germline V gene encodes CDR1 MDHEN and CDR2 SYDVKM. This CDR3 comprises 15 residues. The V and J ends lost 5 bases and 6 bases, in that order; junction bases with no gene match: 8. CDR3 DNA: TGTGCCAGCAGTCCCGGACTAGCGTTGGGCAATGAGCAGTTCTTC. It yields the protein CASSPGLALGNEQFF.

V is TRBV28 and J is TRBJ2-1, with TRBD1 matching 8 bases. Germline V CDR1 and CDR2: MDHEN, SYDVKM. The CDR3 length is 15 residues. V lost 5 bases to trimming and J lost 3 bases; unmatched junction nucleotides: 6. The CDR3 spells CASSETGGRYNEQFF. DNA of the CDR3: TGTGCCAGCAGTGAAACAGGGGGTCGCTACAATGAGCAGTTCTTC.

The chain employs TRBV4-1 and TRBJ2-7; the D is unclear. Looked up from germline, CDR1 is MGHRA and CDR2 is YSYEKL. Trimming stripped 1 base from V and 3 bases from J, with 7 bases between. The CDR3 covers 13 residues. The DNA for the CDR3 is TGCGCCAGCAGCCAAGGAGACAACTACGAGCAGTACTTC. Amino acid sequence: CASSQGDNYEQYF.

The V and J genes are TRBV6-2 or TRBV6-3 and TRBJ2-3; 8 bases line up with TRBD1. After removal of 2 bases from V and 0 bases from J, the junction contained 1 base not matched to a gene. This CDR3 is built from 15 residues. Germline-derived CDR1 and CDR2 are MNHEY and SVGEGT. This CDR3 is CASSYRQGSTDTQYF. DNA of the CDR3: TGTGCCAGCAGTTACAGACAGGGGAGCACAGATACGCAGTATTTT.

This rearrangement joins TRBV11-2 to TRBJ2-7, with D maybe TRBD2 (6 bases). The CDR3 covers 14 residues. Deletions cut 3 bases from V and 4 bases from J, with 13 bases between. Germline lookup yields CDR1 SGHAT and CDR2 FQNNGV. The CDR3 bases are TGTGCCAGCAGCTTTTATCCCGGGGGTTACGAGCAGTACTTC. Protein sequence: CASSFYPGGYEQYF.

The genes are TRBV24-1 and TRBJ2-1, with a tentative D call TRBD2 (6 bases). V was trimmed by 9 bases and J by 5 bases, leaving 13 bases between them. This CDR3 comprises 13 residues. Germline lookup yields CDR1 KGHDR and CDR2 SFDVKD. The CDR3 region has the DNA TGTGCCACCCAGAGGGAGGTCCACAATGAGCAGTTCTTC. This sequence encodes CATQREVHNEQFF.

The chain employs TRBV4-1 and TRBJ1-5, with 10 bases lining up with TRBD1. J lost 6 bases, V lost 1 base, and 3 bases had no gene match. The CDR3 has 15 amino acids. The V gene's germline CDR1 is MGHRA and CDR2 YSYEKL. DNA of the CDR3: TGCGCCAGCAGCCAAGGGGGACAGGGGTCTCAGCCCCAGCATTTT. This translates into CASSQGGQGSQPQHF.

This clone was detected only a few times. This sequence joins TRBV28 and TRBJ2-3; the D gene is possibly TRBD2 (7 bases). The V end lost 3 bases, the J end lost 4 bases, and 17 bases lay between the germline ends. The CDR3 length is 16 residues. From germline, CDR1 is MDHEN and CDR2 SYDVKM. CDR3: CASSLGGAGRPDTQYF. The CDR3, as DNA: TGTGCCAGCAGTTTGGGGGGGGCAGGGAGGCCAGATACGCAGTATTTT. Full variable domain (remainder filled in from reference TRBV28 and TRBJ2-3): DVKVTQSSRYLVKRTGEKVFLECVQDMDHENMFWYRQDPGLGLRLIYFSYDVKMKEKGDIPEGYSVSREKKERFSLILESASTNQTSMYLCASSLGGAGRPDTQYFGPGTRLTVL.

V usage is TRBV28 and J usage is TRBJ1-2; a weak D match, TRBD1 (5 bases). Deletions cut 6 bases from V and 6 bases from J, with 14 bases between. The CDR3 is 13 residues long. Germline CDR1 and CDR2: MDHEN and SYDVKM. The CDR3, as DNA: TGTGCCAGCAGGCGAAACAGGCCCGATGGCTACACCTTC. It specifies CASRRNRPDGYTF.

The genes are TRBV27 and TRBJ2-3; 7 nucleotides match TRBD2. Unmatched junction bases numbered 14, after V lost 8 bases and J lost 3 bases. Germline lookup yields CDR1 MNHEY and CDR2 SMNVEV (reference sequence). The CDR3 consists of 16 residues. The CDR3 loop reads CASPIQGGSFTDTQYF. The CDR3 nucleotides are TGTGCCAGCCCAATTCAGGGCGGGAGTTTTACAGATACGCAGTATTTT.

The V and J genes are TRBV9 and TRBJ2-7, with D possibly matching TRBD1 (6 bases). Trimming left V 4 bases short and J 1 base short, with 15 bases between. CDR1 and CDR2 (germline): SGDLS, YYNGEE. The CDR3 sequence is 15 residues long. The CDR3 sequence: CASSLGPDSSYEQYF. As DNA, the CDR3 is TGTGCCAGCAGCCTAGGCCCGGACAGTTCCTACGAGCAGTACTTC.

For the CDR3, the DNA is TGCGCCAGCAGCCCCCTGGACAGGGGGGTTGACACCGGGGAGCTGTTTTTT. This codes for CASSPLDRGVDTGELFF. This chain links TRBV5-1 with TRBJ2-2; 10 positions match TRBD1. The germline CDR1 and CDR2 sequences are SGHRS and YFSETQ. J lost 3 bases, V lost 4 bases, and 9 bases had no gene match. This CDR3 spans 17 amino acids.

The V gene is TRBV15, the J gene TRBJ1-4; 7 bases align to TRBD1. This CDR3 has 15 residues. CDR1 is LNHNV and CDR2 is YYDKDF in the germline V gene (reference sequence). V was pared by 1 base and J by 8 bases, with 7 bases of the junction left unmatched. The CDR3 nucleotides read TGTGCCACCAGCAGAGGGACGGCAGGGGGGGAAAAACTGTTTTTT. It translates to CATSRGTAGGEKLFF. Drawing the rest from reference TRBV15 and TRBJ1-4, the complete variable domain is DAMVIQNPRYQVTQFGKPVTLSCSQTLNHNVMYWYQQKSSQAPKLLFHYYDKDFNNEADTPDNFQSRRPNTSFCFLDIRSPGLGDTAMYLCATSRGTAGGEKLFFGSGTQLSVL.

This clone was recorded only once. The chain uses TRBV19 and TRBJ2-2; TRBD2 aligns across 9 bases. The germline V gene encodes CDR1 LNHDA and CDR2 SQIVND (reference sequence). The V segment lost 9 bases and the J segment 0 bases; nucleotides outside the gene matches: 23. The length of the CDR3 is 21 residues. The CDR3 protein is CASPSRGGLALDPPNTGELFF. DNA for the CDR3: TGTGCCAGCCCGTCCAGGGGAGGACTAGCGCTAGACCCACCGAACACCGGGGAGCTGTTTTTT.

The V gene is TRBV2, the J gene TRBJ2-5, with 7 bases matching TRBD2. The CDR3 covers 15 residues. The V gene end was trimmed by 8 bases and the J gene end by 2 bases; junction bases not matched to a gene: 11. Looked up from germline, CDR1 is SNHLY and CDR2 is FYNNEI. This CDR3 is CASGLGAGDQETQYF. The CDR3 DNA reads TGTGCCAGCGGACTGGGCGCGGGGGATCAAGAGACCCAGTACTTC.

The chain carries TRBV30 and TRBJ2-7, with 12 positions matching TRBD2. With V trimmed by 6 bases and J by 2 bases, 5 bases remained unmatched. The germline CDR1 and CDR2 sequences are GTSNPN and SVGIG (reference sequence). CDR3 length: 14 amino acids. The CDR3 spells CACQSSGRAYEQYF. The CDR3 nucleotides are TGTGCCTGCCAATCTAGCGGGAGGGCCTACGAGCAGTACTTC.

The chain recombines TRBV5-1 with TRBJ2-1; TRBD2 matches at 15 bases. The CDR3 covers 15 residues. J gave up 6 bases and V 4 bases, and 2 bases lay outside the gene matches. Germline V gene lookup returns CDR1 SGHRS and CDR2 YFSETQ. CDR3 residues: CASSQGLAGGNEQFF. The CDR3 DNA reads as TGCGCCAGCAGCCAGGGACTAGCGGGAGGCAATGAGCAGTTCTTC.